Listed below are T cell receptor beta chains from one sample, sequenced in a study of blood T cell repertoires in COVID-19. Data came from immunoSEQ multiplex PCR; TCRdb stores just in-frame clones and leaves some out. In the table there are about 150,000 clones, around 87% of which are singletons. Sequencing was carried out using PBMCs or T cells enriched from blood (not recorded which). These receptors were collected from a woman aged 45 to 65 who had recovered from COVID-19. The conserved cysteine and the conserved F or W are not part of the CDR3 here.

v_gene: TRBV9; j_gene: TRBJ1-5; CDR3aa: ASSAVDSNQPQH
v_gene: TRBV6-5; j_gene: TRBJ1-2; CDR3aa: ASSKQGSADYGYT
v_gene: TRBV7-2; j_gene: TRBJ2-5; CDR3aa: ASSFEIAGGGETQY
v_gene: TRBV2; j_gene: TRBJ2-2; CDR3aa: ASSAPDRATGELF
v_gene: TRBV5-3; j_gene: TRBJ1-4; CDR3aa: ARRENRGITGKLF
v_gene: TRBV24-1; j_gene: TRBJ2-3; CDR3aa: ATTGGTDTQY
v_gene: TRBV2; j_gene: TRBJ2-7; CDR3aa: ARGDGGQGSYEQY
v_gene: TRBV6-5; j_gene: TRBJ1-2; CDR3aa: ASSSLTDGYGYT
v_gene: TRBV5-4; j_gene: TRBJ2-1; CDR3aa: ASSRGTDRYNEQF
v_gene: TRBV6-7; j_gene: TRBJ1-5; CDR3aa: ASSFSVYQH
v_gene: TRBV9; j_gene: TRBJ1-3; CDR3aa: ASSVGGGSGNTIY
v_gene: TRBV27; j_gene: TRBJ2-5; CDR3aa: ASGEGLPLKTQY
v_gene: TRBV5-1; j_gene: TRBJ1-1; CDR3aa: ASSPGTANTEAF
v_gene: TRBV9; j_gene: TRBJ1-3; CDR3aa: ASSVEGAGNTIY
v_gene: TRBV14; j_gene: TRBJ2-2; CDR3aa: ASSRQNTGELF
v_gene: TRBV13; j_gene: TRBJ2-7; CDR3aa: ASSFSDRGGEQY
v_gene: TRBV7-8; j_gene: TRBJ2-3; CDR3aa: ASSLARPSATGGADTQY
v_gene: TRBV7-2; j_gene: TRBJ2-2; CDR3aa: ASHLNTGELF
v_gene: TRBV29-1; j_gene: TRBJ2-7; CDR3aa: SVERASGGYEQY
v_gene: TRBV20-1; j_gene: TRBJ2-1; CDR3aa: SASGDRGLHEQF
v_gene: TRBV6-5; j_gene: TRBJ2-5; CDR3aa: ASSMGLLETQY
v_gene: TRBV30; j_gene: TRBJ2-4; CDR3aa: AWSGHSLAKNIQY
v_gene: TRBV7-6; j_gene: TRBJ2-6; CDR3aa: ASSLDRGLAGANVLT
v_gene: TRBV7-9; j_gene: TRBJ2-7; CDR3aa: ASSLGVAGDGEQY
v_gene: TRBV30; j_gene: TRBJ2-1; CDR3aa: AWRGGRAYNEQF
v_gene: TRBV25-1; j_gene: TRBJ2-3; CDR3aa: ASSDGGTDTQY
v_gene: TRBV18; j_gene: TRBJ2-7; CDR3aa: ASSPQGQGVGSYEQY
v_gene: TRBV14; j_gene: TRBJ1-1; CDR3aa: ASSQTMNTEAF
v_gene: TRBV7-8; j_gene: TRBJ2-7; CDR3aa: ASSLIGVIHEQY
v_gene: TRBV21-1; j_gene: TRBJ1-4; CDR3aa: AITGVGEKLF
v_gene: TRBV30; j_gene: TRBJ1-2; CDR3aa: AWSVGVVGANGYT
v_gene: TRBV7-3; j_gene: TRBJ2-1; CDR3aa: ASSYLAGVVNEQF
v_gene: TRBV19; j_gene: TRBJ2-7; CDR3aa: ASSPGGGEQY
v_gene: TRBV3-1/TRBV3-2; j_gene: TRBJ2-5; CDR3aa: ASSHLLAGGRGTQY
v_gene: TRBV19; j_gene: TRBJ1-1; CDR3aa: ASRIGGTEAF
v_gene: TRBV5-5; j_gene: TRBJ2-7; CDR3aa: ASSLVGNPYEQY
v_gene: TRBV28; j_gene: TRBJ2-7; CDR3aa: ASRWDNSYEQY
v_gene: TRBV29-1; j_gene: TRBJ1-6; CDR3aa: SVGDSNSPLH
v_gene: TRBV7-2; j_gene: TRBJ1-2; CDR3aa: ASSVRGHYGYT
v_gene: TRBV5-4; j_gene: TRBJ2-1; CDR3aa: ASSGELYNEQF
v_gene: TRBV7-3; j_gene: TRBJ2-3; CDR3aa: ASSRLGPTDTQY
v_gene: TRBV6-2/TRBV6-3; j_gene: TRBJ1-1; CDR3aa: ASSSYTTGRSEAF
v_gene: TRBV7-9; j_gene: TRBJ1-2; CDR3aa: ASSFSVIANYGYT
v_gene: TRBV5-1; j_gene: TRBJ2-7; CDR3aa: ASSSTGGRSYEQY
v_gene: TRBV20-1; j_gene: TRBJ1-2; CDR3aa: SASSSLDPKRTNYGYT
v_gene: TRBV14; j_gene: TRBJ1-6; CDR3aa: ASSQVFRRGSYNSPLH
v_gene: TRBV3-1/TRBV3-2; j_gene: TRBJ2-3; CDR3aa: ASSQGLAGGLGTDTQY
v_gene: TRBV28; j_gene: TRBJ2-5; CDR3aa: ASSLRGVEETQY
v_gene: TRBV5-4; j_gene: TRBJ2-3; CDR3aa: ASSLLNTQY
v_gene: TRBV4-3; j_gene: TRBJ2-1; CDR3aa: ASSATLHPSASQGGNEQF
v_gene: TRBV18; j_gene: TRBJ1-4; CDR3aa: ASSPVLQGAGLPEKLF
v_gene: TRBV9; j_gene: TRBJ2-1; CDR3aa: ASSVGTSGGANEQF
v_gene: TRBV5-5; j_gene: TRBJ1-1; CDR3aa: ASSLYPTLGGKRAEAF
v_gene: TRBV11-2; j_gene: TRBJ1-1; CDR3aa: ASSLSAPRATEAF
v_gene: TRBV29-1; j_gene: TRBJ1-5; CDR3aa: SVEGSTGSPQH
v_gene: TRBV5-6; j_gene: TRBJ1-5; CDR3aa: ASSVWTSNQPQH
v_gene: TRBV16; j_gene: TRBJ1-3; CDR3aa: ASSQSLGTVLLSGNTIY
v_gene: TRBV5-1; j_gene: TRBJ1-2; CDR3aa: ASSLDIYGYT